The entry below describes one T cell receptor beta chain. What it binds is not known. The data were obtained in a study of shared clonotypes between healthy human individuals. Every subset had its genomic DNA shared out evenly among several immunoSEQ plates. The unsorted PBMC sample used ten immunoSEQ deep assay plates. Study processing details: With immunoSEQ giving junction-only sequences and no quality scores, filtering differed. Sequencing was performed with immunoSEQ multiplex PCR; in TCRdb, only in-frame clones are kept and a portion is missing. V and J calls and clone size are as listed in that table; D and trimming were resolved from the DNA. The sample yields 550,000 to 600,000 clones, around 80% seen once. The CDR3 length is 15 residues. J gave up 9 bases and V 4 bases, and 9 bases lay outside the gene matches. The V gene's germline CDR1 is SGHTA and CDR2 FQGTGA. Study results and limitations: The small donor group covered limited genetic and exposure diversity.

This TCR came from a woman between 40 and 55 years old in good health. Some clones in this sample may be carry-over from other donors' samples. The sample was PBMCs. V usage is TRBV7-3 and J usage is TRBJ2-1, with 10 bases fitting TRBD1. CDR3 loop: CASSSTGTGVSEQFF. In DNA form, the CDR3 reads TGTGCCAGCAGCTCGACCGGGACAGGGGTCTCTGAGCAGTTCTTC. Combining the CDR3 with reference TRBV7-3 and TRBJ2-1 gives the whole variable domain GAGVSQTPSNKVTEKGKYVELRCDPISGHTALYWYRQSLGQGPEFLIYFQGTGAADDSGLPNDRFFAVRPEGSVSTLKIQRTERGDSAVYLCASSSTGTGVSEQFFGPGTRLTVL.